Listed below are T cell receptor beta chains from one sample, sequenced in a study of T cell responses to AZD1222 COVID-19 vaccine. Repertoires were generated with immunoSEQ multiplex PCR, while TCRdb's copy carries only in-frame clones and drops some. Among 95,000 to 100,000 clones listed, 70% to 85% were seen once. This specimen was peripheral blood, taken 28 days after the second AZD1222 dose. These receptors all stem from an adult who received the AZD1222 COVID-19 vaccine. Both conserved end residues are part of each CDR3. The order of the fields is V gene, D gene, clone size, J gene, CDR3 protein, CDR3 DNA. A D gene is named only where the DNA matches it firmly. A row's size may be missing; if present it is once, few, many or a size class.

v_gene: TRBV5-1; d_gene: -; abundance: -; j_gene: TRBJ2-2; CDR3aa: CASSLAQGGTGELFF; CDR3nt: TGCGCCAGCAGCTTGGCTCAGGGTGGGACCGGGGAGCTGTTTTTT
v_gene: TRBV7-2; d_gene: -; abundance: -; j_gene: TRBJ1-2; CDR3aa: CASSLKVLGGSIYGYTF; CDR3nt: TGTGCCAGCAGCTTAAAAGTCCTGGGGGGCAGTATCTATGGCTACACCTTC
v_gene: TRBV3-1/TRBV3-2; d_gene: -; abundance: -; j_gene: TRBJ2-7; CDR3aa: CASSQTSYEQYF; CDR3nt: TGTGCCAGCAGCCAGACTAGCTACGAGCAGTACTTC
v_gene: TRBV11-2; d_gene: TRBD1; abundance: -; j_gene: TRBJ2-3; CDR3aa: CASSSPDRGLDTQYF; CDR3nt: TGTGCCAGCAGCTCGCCGGACAGGGGATTAGATACGCAGTATTTT
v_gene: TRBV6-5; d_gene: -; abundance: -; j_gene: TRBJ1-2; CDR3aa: CASSYSTPRGYTF; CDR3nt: TGTGCCAGCAGTTATTCGACGCCCCGCGGCTACACCTTC
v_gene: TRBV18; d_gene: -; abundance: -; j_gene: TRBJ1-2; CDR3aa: CASSPLGWMGYTF; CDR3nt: TGTGCCAGCTCACCACTTGGGTGGATGGGCTACACCTTC
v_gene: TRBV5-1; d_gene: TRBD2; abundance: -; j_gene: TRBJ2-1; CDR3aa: CASSLGGRVINEQFF; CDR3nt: TGCGCCAGCAGCTTAGGCGGGAGGGTCATTAATGAGCAGTTCTTC
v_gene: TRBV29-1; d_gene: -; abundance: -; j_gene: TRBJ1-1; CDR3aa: CSAVEGVGTEAFF; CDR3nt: TGCAGCGCCGTGGAGGGAGTAGGGACTGAAGCTTTCTTT
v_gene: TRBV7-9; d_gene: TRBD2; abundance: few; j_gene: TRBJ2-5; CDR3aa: CASSMGLAGVRETQYF; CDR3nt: TGTGCCAGCAGCATGGGCCTAGCGGGGGTCCGGGAGACCCAGTACTTC
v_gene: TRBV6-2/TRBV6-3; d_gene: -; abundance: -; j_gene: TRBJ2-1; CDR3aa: CASSYRGGTYNEQFF; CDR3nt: TGTGCCAGCAGTTACCGTGGCGGCACCTACAATGAGCAGTTCTTC
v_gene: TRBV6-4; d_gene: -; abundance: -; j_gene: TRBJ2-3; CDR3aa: CASSPTEDTLEVDTQYF; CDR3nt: TGTGCCAGCAGCCCAACCGAGGACACCCTAGAGGTAGATACGCAGTATTTT
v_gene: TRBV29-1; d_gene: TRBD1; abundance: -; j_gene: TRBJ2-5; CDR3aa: CSVQTGGAIGETQYF; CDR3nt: TGCAGCGTTCAAACAGGGGGCGCGATCGGAGAGACCCAGTACTTC
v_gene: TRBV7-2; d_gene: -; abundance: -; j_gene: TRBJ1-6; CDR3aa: CASSPGHFISLHF; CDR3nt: TGTGCCAGCAGCCCTGGACACTTTATATCCCTCCACTTT
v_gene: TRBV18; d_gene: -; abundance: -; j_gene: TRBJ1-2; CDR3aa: CASSPWMGPGATGYTF; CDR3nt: TGTGCCAGCTCACCATGGATGGGGCCAGGGGCCACTGGCTACACCTTC
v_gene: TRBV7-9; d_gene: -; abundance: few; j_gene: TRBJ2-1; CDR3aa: CASRALNEQFF; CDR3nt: TGTGCCAGCAGAGCGCTCAATGAGCAGTTCTTC
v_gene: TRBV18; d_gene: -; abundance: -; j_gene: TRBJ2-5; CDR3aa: CASSQGAQETQYF; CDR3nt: TGTGCCAGCTCACAGGGAGCTCAAGAGACCCAGTACTTC
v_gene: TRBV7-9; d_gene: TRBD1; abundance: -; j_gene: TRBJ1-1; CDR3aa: CASSGQGGFTEAFF; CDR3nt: TGTGCCAGCAGCGGACAGGGGGGGTTCACTGAAGCTTTCTTT
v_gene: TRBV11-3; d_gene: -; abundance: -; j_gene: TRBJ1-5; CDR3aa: CASSSSGTNNQPQHF; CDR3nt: TGTGCCAGCAGCTCCTCCGGGACTAACAATCAGCCCCAGCATTTT
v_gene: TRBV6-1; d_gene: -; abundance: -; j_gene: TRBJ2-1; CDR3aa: CASSPEVTNEQFF; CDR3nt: TGTGCCAGCAGCCCCGAGGTTACCAATGAGCAGTTCTTC
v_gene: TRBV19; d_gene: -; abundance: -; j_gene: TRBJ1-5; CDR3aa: CASSPRTENQPQHF; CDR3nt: TGTGCCAGTAGTCCCCGGACAGAGAATCAGCCCCAGCATTTT
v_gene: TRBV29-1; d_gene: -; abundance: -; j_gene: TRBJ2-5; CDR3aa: CSVDETQYF; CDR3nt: TGCAGCGTTGACGAGACCCAGTACTTC
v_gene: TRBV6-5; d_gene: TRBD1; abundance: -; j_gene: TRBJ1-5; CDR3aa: CASRDRGPVNQPQHF; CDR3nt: TGTGCCAGCAGGGACAGGGGGCCGGTGAATCAGCCCCAGCATTTT
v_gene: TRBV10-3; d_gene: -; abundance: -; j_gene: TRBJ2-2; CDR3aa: CAISEAQEPGELFF; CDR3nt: TGTGCCATCAGTGAGGCCCAGGAGCCCGGGGAGCTGTTTTTT
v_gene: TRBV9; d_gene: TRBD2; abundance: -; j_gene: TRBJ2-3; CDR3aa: CASSVDVAGGGTDTQYF; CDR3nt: TGTGCCAGCAGCGTAGACGTAGCGGGAGGGGGAACAGATACGCAGTATTTT
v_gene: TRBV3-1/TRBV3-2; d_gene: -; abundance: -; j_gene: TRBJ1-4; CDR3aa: CASSQEFGATNEKLFF; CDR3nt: TGTGCCAGCAGCCAAGAATTCGGTGCAACTAATGAAAAACTGTTTTTT
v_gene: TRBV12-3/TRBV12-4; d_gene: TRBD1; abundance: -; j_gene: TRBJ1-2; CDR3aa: CASSQTGYGYTF; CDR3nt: TGTGCCAGCAGCCAGACAGGGTATGGCTACACCTTC
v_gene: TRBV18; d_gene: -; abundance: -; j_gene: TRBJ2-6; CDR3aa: CASSPERAGANVLTF; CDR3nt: TGTGCCAGCTCACCGGAAAGGGCTGGGGCCAACGTCCTGACTTTC
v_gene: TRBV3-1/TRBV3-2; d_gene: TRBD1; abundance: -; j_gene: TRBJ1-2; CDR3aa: CASSQGQGSGYTF; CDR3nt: TGTGCCAGCAGCCAGGGACAGGGGAGTGGCTACACCTTC
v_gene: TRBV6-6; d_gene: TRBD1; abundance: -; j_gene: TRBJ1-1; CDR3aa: CASSWTGENTEAFF; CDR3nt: TGTGCCAGCAGTTGGACAGGGGAGAACACTGAAGCTTTCTTT
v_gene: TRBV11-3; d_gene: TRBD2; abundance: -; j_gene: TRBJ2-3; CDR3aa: CASSSGAGGTDTQYF; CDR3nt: TGTGCCAGCAGCTCTGGGGCGGGGGGCACAGATACGCAGTATTTT
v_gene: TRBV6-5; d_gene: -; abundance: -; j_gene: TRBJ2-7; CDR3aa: CASSYSGAQDEQYF; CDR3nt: TGTGCCAGCAGTTACTCCGGGGCCCAGGATGAGCAGTACTTC
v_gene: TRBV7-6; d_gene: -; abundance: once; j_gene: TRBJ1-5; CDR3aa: CASSLGGRQPQHF; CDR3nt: TGTGCCAGCAGCTTAGGCGGGAGGCAGCCCCAGCATTTT
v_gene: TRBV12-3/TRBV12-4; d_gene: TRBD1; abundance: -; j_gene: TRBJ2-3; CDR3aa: CASRGQGPDTQYF; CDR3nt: TGTGCCAGCAGAGGACAGGGGCCAGATACGCAGTATTTT
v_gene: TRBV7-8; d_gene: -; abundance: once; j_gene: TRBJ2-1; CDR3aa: CASSLPGTYNEQFF; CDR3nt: TGTGCCAGCAGCTTACCCGGGACCTACAATGAGCAGTTCTTC
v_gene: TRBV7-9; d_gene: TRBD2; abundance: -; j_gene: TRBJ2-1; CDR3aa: CASSATGLAGPLFF; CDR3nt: TGTGCCAGCAGCGCAACGGGACTAGCGGGACCTCTGTTCTTC
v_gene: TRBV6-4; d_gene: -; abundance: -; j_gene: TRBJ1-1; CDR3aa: CASSYDLGTEAFF; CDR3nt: TGTGCCAGCAGTTATGATTTAGGCACTGAAGCTTTCTTT
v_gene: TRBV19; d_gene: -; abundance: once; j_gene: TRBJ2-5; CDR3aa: CASSSSGSQETQYF; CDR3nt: TGTGCCAGTAGCAGTAGCGGCTCACAAGAGACCCAGTACTTC